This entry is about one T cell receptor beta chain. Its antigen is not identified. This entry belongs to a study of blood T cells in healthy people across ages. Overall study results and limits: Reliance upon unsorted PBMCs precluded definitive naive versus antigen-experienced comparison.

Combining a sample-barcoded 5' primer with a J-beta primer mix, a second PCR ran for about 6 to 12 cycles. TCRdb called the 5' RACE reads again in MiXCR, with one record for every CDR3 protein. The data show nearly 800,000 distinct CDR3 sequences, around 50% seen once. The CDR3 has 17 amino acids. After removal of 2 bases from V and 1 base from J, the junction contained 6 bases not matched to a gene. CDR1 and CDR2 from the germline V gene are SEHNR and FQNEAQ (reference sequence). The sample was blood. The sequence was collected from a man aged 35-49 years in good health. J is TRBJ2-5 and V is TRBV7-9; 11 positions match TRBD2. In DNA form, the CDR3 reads TGTGCCAGCAGCTTAAAGACTAGCGGGATAAGCCAAGAGACCCAGTACTTC. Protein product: CASSLKTSGISQETQYF.